This T cell receptor (beta chain) was sequenced in a study of CD8 T cells in acute hepatitis C reinfection. Turning to the study itself: CD8+ T cells specific for HCV NS3-1073 were sequenced.

Assay: immunoSEQ multiplex PCR; the TCRdb copy retains only in-frame clones and omits some. The profile covers about 40,000 clones, with approximately 85% appearing a single time and roughly 9.7% taken by the ten largest. Noted time point: naive CD8 control sorted from an acute-time-point sample. The clonotype was recovered from a young woman who spontaneously cleared hepatitis C infection. The sample comprised naive CD8+ T cells from PBMCs.

CDR3 in amino acids: CSAAGTGYTDTQYF. As DNA, the CDR3 is TGCAGCGCGGCTGGGACAGGGTACACAGATACGCAGTATTTT. The chain couples TRBV29-1 to TRBJ2-3, with 9 bases fitting TRBD1. Trimming cost V 7 bases and J 2 bases; bases outside gene matches: 7. The length of the CDR3 is 14 residues. Germline V gene lookup returns CDR1 SQVTM and CDR2 ANQGSEA.